This T cell receptor (beta chain) was documented in a study of identical twins. The cDNA had a unique molecular identifier and a template-switch universal primer site. One entry per CDR3 protein, called by TCRdb with MiXCR from the 5' RACE reads. Of 210,000 or so distinct CDR3 sequences listed, about 7.5% were seen once; the top ten hold less than 2%. Healthy Caucasians provided all donations. In this sample, this clonotype turned up a few times. Between the trimmed V and J ends, which lost 0 bases and 10 bases, there was a span of 14 bases. The CDR3 length is 14 residues. Germline loops: CDR1 SGDLS, CDR2 YYNGEE. This sample also appeared in a second study, on yellow fever vaccine responses in identical twins.

Sequenced: memory (CD45RO+) T cells sorted from blood. The TCR comes from a woman between 18 and 29 years old in good health. The chain uses TRBV9 and TRBJ2-1; D is ambiguous. The CDR3 sequence: CASSVAPAVREQFF. CDR3 DNA: TGTGCCAGCAGCGTAGCTCCGGCAGTCCGGGAGCAGTTCTTC.